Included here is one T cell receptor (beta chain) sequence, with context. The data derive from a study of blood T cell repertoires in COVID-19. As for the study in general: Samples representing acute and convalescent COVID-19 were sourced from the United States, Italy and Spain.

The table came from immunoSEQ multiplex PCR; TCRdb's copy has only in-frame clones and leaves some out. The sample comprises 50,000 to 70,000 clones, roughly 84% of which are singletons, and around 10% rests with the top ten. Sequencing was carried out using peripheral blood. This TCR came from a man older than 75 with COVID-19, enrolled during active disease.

In DNA, the CDR3 is TGTGCCAGCGGATTGGAGAGCACAGATACGCAGTATTTT. It is translated as CASGLESTDTQYF. The chain carries TRBV7-3 and TRBJ2-3; D remains ambiguous. The V gene lost 8 bases and the J gene lost 0 bases, with 9 bases spanning the gap. The length of the CDR3 is 13 residues. CDR1 and CDR2 from the germline V gene are SGHTA and FQGTGA.